The table lists the clone carrying this T cell receptor beta chain with a few counts. Its antigen is still unknown. Healthy Russian Caucasian donors spanned ages about 6 to 95 years. The sample comes from a study of blood T cells in healthy people across ages. Study findings and constraints: Any changes in expanded clonotypes were possibly confounded, as donor CMV status remained unknown.

The authors ran a second PCR of roughly 6 to 12 cycles using a sample-barcoded 5' primer and a J-beta primer mix. Every single cDNA molecule received a tag from a template-switch adaptor with 12 random nucleotides. MiXCR was run by TCRdb on the 5' RACE reads, yielding one entry per CDR3 protein. In the table there are hundreds of thousands of distinct CDR3 sequences, 40% to 55% of which are singletons. The V segment lost 3 bases and the J segment 2 bases; nucleotides outside the gene matches: 7. CDR1 and CDR2 from the germline V gene are SGHRS and YFSETQ. This CDR3 contains 15 residues. The chain carries TRBV5-1 and TRBJ2-5; 7 bases are shared with TRBD1. This receptor was identified in an elderly man in good health. The sequenced sample consisted of blood. Here the CDR3 reads CASSYQSTGQETQYF. CDR3 DNA sequence: TGCGCCAGCAGCTACCAATCGACAGGGCAAGAGACCCAGTACTTC.